This T cell receptor (beta chain) derives from a study of tumor-infiltrating lymphocytes in primary liver carcinoma. Study-wide background: The patients, men and women alike, were aged 30 to 69 years. Tumors, staged T1-T3 N0M0, spanned about 4 to 11 cm.

The CDR3 is 14 residues long. V was shortened by 3 bases and J by 1 base, with 8 bases between the two germline ends. CDR1 is SGHAT and CDR2 is FQNNGV in the germline V gene. Germline DNA was also extracted, and blood RNA derived from unsorted whole blood. Total RNA amounting to 500 ng was the source from which TCR beta cDNA was made with a constant-region primer. ARM-PCR was slightly modified, and three nested multiplex PCR rounds with it gave rise to the TCR beta libraries. TRBV1-TRBV30 forward primers and a C-beta reverse primer were used in the first two PCR rounds, which each ran for 9 to 10 cycles. TCRdb re-called the multiplex PCR reads through MiXCR, storing one row per CDR3 protein. The sample consists of about 310,000 distinct CDR3 sequences, 50% to 75% of them appearing once. This clonotype was found many times.

The clonotype comes from a woman in her twenties or thirties with primary liver carcinoma and hepatitis B virus infection. Sequenced material: peripheral blood. This chain links TRBV11-2 with TRBJ2-3; a weak D match, TRBD2 (5 bases). CDR3 sequence (DNA): TGTGCCAGCAGCTTGGATAGCGGCACAGATACGCAGTATTTT. Translating gives CASSLDSGTDTQYF.